This is a list of T cell receptor beta chains from one sample in a study of T cell responses to AZD1222 COVID-19 vaccine. Repertoires were generated with immunoSEQ multiplex PCR, while TCRdb's copy carries only in-frame clones and drops some. Of roughly 160,000 clones listed, roughly 94% were seen once; the top ten hold about 4.6%. Sample: peripheral blood, taken on day 0 of MenACWY control vaccination. The receptors were sampled from an adult in good health. Both conserved end residues are part of each CDR3. Fields, in order: D gene, V gene, clone size, J gene, CDR3 protein, CDR3 DNA. The D gene is left open where the match is weak. Clone size is given for some rows only: seen once, a few or many times, or a class if the clone is expanded.

-,TRBV7-2,-,TRBJ1-1,CASSSSSNRPTEAFF,TGTGCCAGCAGCTCCTCAAGTAACCGTCCCACTGAAGCTTTCTTT
-,TRBV5-1,-,TRBJ1-4,CASSLANSANEKLFF,TGCGCCAGCAGCTTGGCAAACTCCGCTAATGAAAAACTGTTTTTT
-,TRBV11-3,-,TRBJ2-2,CASSLEGHGTGELFF,TGTGCCAGCAGCTTAGAAGGGCATGGCACCGGGGAGCTGTTTTTT
-,TRBV6-4,-,TRBJ1-6,CASSDGGLGSTLHF,TGTGCCAGCAGTGACGGGGGCCTGGGGTCCACCCTCCACTTT
TRBD2,TRBV19,-,TRBJ2-6,CASSLLGAGVSGANVLTF,TGTGCCAGTAGTCTCCTTGGAGCGGGGGTCTCTGGGGCCAACGTCCTGACTTTC
-,TRBV28,-,TRBJ1-6,CASRRQYRNSPLHF,TGTGCCAGCAGGAGACAGTATCGGAATTCACCCCTCCACTTT
-,TRBV10-3,-,TRBJ1-2,CAISESMINSYGYTF,TGTGCCATCAGTGAGTCGATGATAAATTCCTATGGCTACACCTTC
-,TRBV28,-,TRBJ2-2,CASSLGLTTGELFF,TGTGCCAGCAGTCTGGGACTGACGACCGGGGAGCTGTTTTTT
-,TRBV7-9,once,TRBJ1-1,CASSSRGGVAFF,TGTGCCAGCAGCTCAAGGGGGGGAGTCGCTTTCTTT
TRBD1,TRBV10-3,-,TRBJ1-2,CAISGGQGNYGYTF,TGTGCCATCAGTGGGGGACAGGGGAACTATGGCTACACCTTC
-,TRBV12-3/TRBV12-4,-,TRBJ2-7,CASAGFDYEQYF,TGTGCCAGCGCGGGCTTTGACTACGAGCAGTACTTC
-,TRBV10-3,-,TRBJ1-2,CAISPGDNYGYTF,TGTGCCATCAGCCCAGGAGATAACTATGGCTACACCTTC
-,TRBV19,-,TRBJ1-4,CASSIDRSEKLFF,TGTGCCAGTAGTATAGATCGTAGTGAAAAACTGTTTTTT
TRBD1,TRBV19,-,TRBJ2-7,CASSIDRRTGVPYEQYF,TGTGCCAGTAGTATAGATCGGAGGACAGGGGTCCCCTACGAGCAGTACTTC
-,TRBV28,-,TRBJ2-4,CASSLETVAKNIQYF,TGTGCCAGCAGTTTAGAGACAGTAGCCAAAAACATTCAGTACTTC
-,TRBV2,-,TRBJ1-4,CANSDVEAGKLFF,TGTGCCAACTCGGACGTAGAGGCGGGAAAACTGTTTTTT
TRBD1,TRBV5-5,-,TRBJ1-5,CASSFLGDSNQPQHF,TGTGCCAGCAGCTTCCTAGGGGACAGTAATCAGCCCCAGCATTTT